The 11 T cell receptor beta chains below all came from one sample that was sequenced in a study of T-cell reconstitution after alpha-beta-depleted transplantation in children. The authors prepared the TCRbeta library with unique molecular identifiers. In TCRdb, the PCR reads were re-called with MiXCR into one record per CDR3 protein. This sample has around 700,000 distinct CDR3 sequences, with approximately 14% found just once. The input for sequencing was PBMCs, taken before TCRalphabeta/CD19-depleted stem cell transplant. Receptor source: a girl aged 2 to 9 with congenital amegakaryocytic thrombocytopenia, due to receive a stem cell transplant.

This clonotype was found a few times. This rearrangement joins TRBV29-1 to TRBJ1-6; no firm D call. Trimming removed 0 bases at V and 6 bases at J, with 6 bases between. This CDR3 has 13 residues. Germline loops: CDR1 SQVTM, CDR2 ANQGSEA. In nucleotides, the CDR3 is TGCAGCGTTGAAGAACAGCCTAATTCACCCCTCCACTTT. Protein: CSVEEQPNSPLHF.

The genes are TRBV12-3 or TRBV12-4 and TRBJ1-3, with D possibly TRBD1 on 5 matching bases. Trimming cost V 6 bases and J 0 bases, with 12 bases left between them. The CDR3 totals 15 residues. For the CDR3, the DNA is TGTGCCAGCAGACTAGACAGTACCTCTGGAAACACCATATATTTT. As protein: CASRLDSTSGNTIYF.

This clonotype came up many times. A much larger clone is a single base away; this may be a read error. The chain links TRBV5-1 to TRBJ1-1, with unresolved D. Trimming cost V 3 bases and J 1 base, with 4 bases left between them. There are 12 residues in the CDR3. CDR1 is SGHRS, CDR2 YFSETQ, per germline. This CDR3 reads CASSWGNTEAFF. CDR3 in DNA: TGCGCCAGCAGCTGGGGGAACACTGAAGCTTTCTTT.

This clonotype was observed at least ten times. The V gene is TRBV5-1, the J gene TRBJ2-7, with 7 nucleotides matching TRBD1. The germline CDR1 and CDR2 sequences are SGHRS and YFSETQ. The CDR3 covers 14 residues. V shed 3 bases and J 6 bases; nucleotides not matched to a gene: 9. CDR3 in DNA: TGCGCCAGCAGCTCCGGGACAGACCTTCGCGAGCAGTACTTC. Protein: CASSSGTDLREQYF.

This clonotype was seen at least ten times. This chain uses TRBV18 with TRBJ2-7, with TRBD2 identical over 8 bases. This CDR3 contains 16 residues. V dropped 0 bases and J dropped 4; count of bases not matched to a gene: 8. Germline-derived CDR1 and CDR2 are KGHSH and LQKENI. CDR3 amino acids: CASSPPGGLAVYEQYF. For the CDR3, the DNA is TGTGCCAGCTCACCACCTGGCGGACTAGCAGTATACGAGCAGTACTTC.

This clonotype was recorded many times. The chain links TRBV5-1 to TRBJ1-4; D not resolved. Per germline, CDR1 SGHRS and CDR2 YFSETQ. The CDR3 loop spans 15 amino acids. Trimming cost V 5 bases and J 0 bases, with 11 bases left between them. CDR3 loop: CASRFSPSTNEKLFF. CDR3 DNA sequence: TGCGCCAGCAGGTTTAGCCCTTCAACTAATGAAAAACTGTTTTTT.

This clonotype was observed at least ten times. This rearrangement joins TRBV20-1 to TRBJ1-2; no clear D. V shed 6 bases and J shed 4 bases, with 21 bases lying between them. The CDR3 length is 15 residues. Germline V lookup: CDR1 DFQATT, CDR2 SNEGSKA (reference sequence). This CDR3 reads CSANTFAQLPYGYTF. CDR3 coding DNA: TGCAGTGCAAATACGTTTGCCCAACTACCCTATGGCTACACCTTC.

The table lists this clonotype with many counts. The chain recombines TRBV7-9 with TRBJ2-7, with TRBD1 matching over 9 bases. V lost 4 bases to trimming and J lost 4 bases; unmatched junction nucleotides: 11. The germline V gene has CDR1 SEHNR and CDR2 FQNEAQ (reference sequence). CDR3 size: 16 residues. CDR3 residues: CASSYSSGTGLYEQYF. DNA for the CDR3: TGTGCCAGCAGCTATAGCTCCGGGACAGGGTTGTACGAGCAGTACTTC.

This clonotype has only one observation. A much bigger clone sits one base away, suggesting this may be a read error. V and J are TRBV20-1 and TRBJ2-7; TRBD2 might be the D (5 bases). The CDR3 runs 11 residues. CDR1 DFQATT and CDR2 SNEGSKA come from the germline V gene (reference sequence). Trimming shortened V by 6 bases and J by 6 bases, and 12 bases separated the two germline ends. CDR3 amino acids: CSAESEGEQYF. The CDR3 nucleotides read TGCAGTGCAGAATCAGAGGGCGAGCAGTACTTC.

This clonotype was recorded once. This chain uses TRBV5-4 with TRBJ1-2; 7 bases align to TRBD1. Looked up from germline, CDR1 is SGHNT and CDR2 is YYREEE (reference sequence). The CDR3 sequence is 13 residues long. J lost 4 bases, V lost 4 bases, and 4 bases had no gene match. CDR3 sequence reads: CASSNRGSYGYTF. CDR3 DNA sequence: TGTGCCAGCAGCAACAGGGGTTCCTATGGCTACACCTTC.

Ten or more counts support this clonotype. The chain joins TRBV25-1 to TRBJ2-7, with D unclear. V was cut by 7 bases and J by 5 bases, with 15 bases left in between. The CDR3 has 13 residues. Germline V gives CDR1 MGHDK, CDR2 SYGVNS. The CDR3 sequence is CASTSEFTHEQYF. CDR3 DNA: TGTGCCAGCACCAGCGAGTTCACCCACGAGCAGTACTTC.